This TCR beta chain originates from a study of shared clonotypes between healthy human individuals. The protocol was immunoSEQ multiplex PCR, while the TCRdb copy is restricted to in-frame clones and leaves out a portion. The table records more than 2,000,000 clones, 90% to 95% of them present only once. V was clipped by 7 bases and J by 2 bases, with 17 bases between them. The germline V gene has CDR1 MNHEY and CDR2 SMNVEV (reference sequence). There are 15 residues in the CDR3. This clonotype was sampled from a man between 18 and 29 years old in good health. This chain connects TRBV27 to TRBJ1-2; D might be TRBD1 (5 bases). Sequences were obtained from naive CD4+ T cells sorted from blood. Subset: CD45RA+ positively selected. In DNA form, the CDR3 reads TGTGCCAGCACCCTGATTGGGGGAACGAACTATGGCTACACCTTC. It codes for CASTLIGGTNYGYTF.